This TCR beta chain comes out of a study of blood T cells in healthy people across ages. Study details: In model experiments, template switching was able to capture about one barcoded beta molecule for every two T cells that were present.

Each donor gave roughly 9.8 milliliters of peripheral blood. This clonotype occurred many times. Its antigen is still unknown. One junction end disagrees with the germline gene, perhaps due to a read error. It was with a sample-barcoded 5' primer and a J-beta primer mix that a second PCR of about 7 to 12 cycles was run. Each of the cDNA molecules was tagged by a template-switch adaptor with 12 random nucleotides. TCRdb passed the 5' RACE reads through MiXCR, listing each CDR3 protein once. The repertoire holds 730,000 or so distinct CDR3 sequences, with roughly 45% as singletons. Germline V gene sequence: CDR1 MNHEY, CDR2 SVGAGI. This CDR3 is built from 14 residues. Study-level findings and limits: The diversity estimates, figures obtained from one million T cells, were considered underestimates.

The specimen sequenced was blood. The V and J genes are TRBV6-5 and TRBJ2-1, with 10 bases aligning to TRBD2. The source is a woman in her sixties in good health. The CDR3 sequence: CASNAGTSDNQQFF. The CDR3 coding sequence is TGTGCCAGCAACGCCGGGACTAGCGACAATCAGCAGTTCTTC.